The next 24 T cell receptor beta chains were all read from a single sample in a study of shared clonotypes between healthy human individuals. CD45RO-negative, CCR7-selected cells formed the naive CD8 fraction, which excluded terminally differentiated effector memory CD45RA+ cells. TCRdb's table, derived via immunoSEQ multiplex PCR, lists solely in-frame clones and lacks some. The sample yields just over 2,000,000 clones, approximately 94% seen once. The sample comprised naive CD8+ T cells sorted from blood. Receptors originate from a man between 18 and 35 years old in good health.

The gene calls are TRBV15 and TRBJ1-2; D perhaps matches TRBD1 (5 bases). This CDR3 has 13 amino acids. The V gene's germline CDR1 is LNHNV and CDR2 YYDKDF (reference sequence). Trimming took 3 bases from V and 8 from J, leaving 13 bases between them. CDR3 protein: CATSRGGDSGYTF. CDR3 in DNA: TGTGCCACCAGCAGGGGAGGGGATAGCGGCTACACCTTC. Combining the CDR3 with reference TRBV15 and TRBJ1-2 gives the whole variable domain DAMVIQNPRYQVTQFGKPVTLSCSQTLNHNVMYWYQQKSSQAPKLLFHYYDKDFNNEADTPDNFQSRRPNTSFCFLDIRSPGLGDTAMYLCATSRGGDSGYTFGSGTRLTVV.

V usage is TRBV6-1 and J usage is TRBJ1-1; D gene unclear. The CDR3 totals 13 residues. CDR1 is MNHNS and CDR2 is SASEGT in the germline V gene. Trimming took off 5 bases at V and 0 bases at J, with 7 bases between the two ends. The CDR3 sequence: CASSPLLNTEAFF. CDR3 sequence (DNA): TGTGCCAGCAGTCCACTCCTGAACACTGAAGCTTTCTTT.

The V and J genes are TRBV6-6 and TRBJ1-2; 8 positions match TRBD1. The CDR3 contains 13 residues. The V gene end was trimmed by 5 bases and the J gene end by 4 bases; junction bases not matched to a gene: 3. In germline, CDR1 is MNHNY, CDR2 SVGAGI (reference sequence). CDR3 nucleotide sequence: TGTGCCAGCAGTACGACAGGGGTCTATGGCTACACCTTC. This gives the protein CASSTTGVYGYTF.

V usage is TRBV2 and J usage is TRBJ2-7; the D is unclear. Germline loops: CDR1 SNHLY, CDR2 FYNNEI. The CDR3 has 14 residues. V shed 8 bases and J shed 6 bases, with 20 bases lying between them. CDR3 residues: CASALESSPAEQYF. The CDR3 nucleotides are TGTGCCAGCGCGTTAGAATCATCCCCCGCCGAGCAGTACTTC.

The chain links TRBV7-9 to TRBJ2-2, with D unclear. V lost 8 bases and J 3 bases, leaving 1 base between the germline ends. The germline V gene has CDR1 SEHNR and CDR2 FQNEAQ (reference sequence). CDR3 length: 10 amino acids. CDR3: CASYTGELFF. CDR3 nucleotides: TGTGCCAGCTACACCGGGGAGCTGTTTTTT. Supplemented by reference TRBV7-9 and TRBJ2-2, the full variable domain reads DTGVSQNPRHKITKRGQNVTFRCDPISEHNRLYWYRQTLGQGPEFLTYFQNEAQLEKSRLLSDRFSAERPKGSFSTLEIQRTEQGDSAMYLCASYTGELFFGEGSRLTVL.

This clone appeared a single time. CDR3 residues: CASSQTGGDNEQFF. CDR3 nucleotide sequence: TGTGCCAGCAGCCAAACAGGCGGAGACAATGAGCAGTTCTTC. This chain uses TRBV7-9 with TRBJ2-1, with D maybe TRBD1 (5 bases). The length of the CDR3 is 14 residues. V was pared by 5 bases and J by 5 bases, with 13 bases between. Germline assignment: CDR1 SEHNR and CDR2 FQNEAQ (reference sequence).

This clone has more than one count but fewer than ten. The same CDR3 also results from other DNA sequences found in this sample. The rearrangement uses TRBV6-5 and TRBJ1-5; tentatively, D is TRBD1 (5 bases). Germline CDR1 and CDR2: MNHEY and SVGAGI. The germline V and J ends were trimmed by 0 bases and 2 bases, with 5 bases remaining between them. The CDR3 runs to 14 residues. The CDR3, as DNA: TGTGCCAGCAGTTACTCAGGGGGCAATCAGCCCCAGCATTTT. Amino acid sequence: CASSYSGGNQPQHF.

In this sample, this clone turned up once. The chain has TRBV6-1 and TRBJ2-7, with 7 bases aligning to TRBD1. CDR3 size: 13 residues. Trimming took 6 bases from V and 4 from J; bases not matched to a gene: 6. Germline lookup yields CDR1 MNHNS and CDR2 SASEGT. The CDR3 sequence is CASRGTAQYEQYF. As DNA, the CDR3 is TGTGCCAGCAGGGGGACAGCCCAGTACGAGCAGTACTTC.

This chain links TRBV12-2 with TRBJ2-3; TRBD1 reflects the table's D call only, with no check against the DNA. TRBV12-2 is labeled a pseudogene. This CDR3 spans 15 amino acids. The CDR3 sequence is CASRLGQPPTDTQYF. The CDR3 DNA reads TGTGCAAGTCGGCTGGGACAGCCACCCACAGATACGCAGTATTTT.

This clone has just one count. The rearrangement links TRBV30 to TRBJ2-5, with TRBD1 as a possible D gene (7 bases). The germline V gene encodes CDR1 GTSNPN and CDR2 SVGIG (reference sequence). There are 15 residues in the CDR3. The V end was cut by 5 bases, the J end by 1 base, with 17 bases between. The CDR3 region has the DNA TGTGCCTGGGAATCAGGGGGACTCTTCCAAGAGACCCAGTACTTC. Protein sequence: CAWESGGLFQETQYF.

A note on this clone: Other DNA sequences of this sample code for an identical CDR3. The chain's CDR3 is CASSAGADTQYF. For the CDR3, the DNA is TGTGCCAGCAGTGCAGGGGCAGATACGCAGTATTTT. The genes are TRBV2 and TRBJ2-3; possible D gene TRBD1, 6 bases. The germline V gene encodes CDR1 SNHLY and CDR2 FYNNEI. The V and J ends lost 4 bases and 4 bases respectively, with 6 bases between them. There are 12 residues in the CDR3.

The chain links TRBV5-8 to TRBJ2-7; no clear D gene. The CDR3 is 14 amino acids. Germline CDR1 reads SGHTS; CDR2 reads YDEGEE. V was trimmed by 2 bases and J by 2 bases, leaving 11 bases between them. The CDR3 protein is CASSLTDAAYEQYF. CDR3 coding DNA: TGTGCCAGCAGCTTAACAGACGCTGCCTACGAGCAGTACTTC. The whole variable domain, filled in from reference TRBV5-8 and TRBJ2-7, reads EAGVTQSPTHLIKTRGQQATLRCSPISGHTSVYWYQQALGLGLQFLLWYDEGEERNRGNFPPRFSGRQFPNYSSELNVNALELEDSALYLCASSLTDAAYEQYFGPGTRLTVT.

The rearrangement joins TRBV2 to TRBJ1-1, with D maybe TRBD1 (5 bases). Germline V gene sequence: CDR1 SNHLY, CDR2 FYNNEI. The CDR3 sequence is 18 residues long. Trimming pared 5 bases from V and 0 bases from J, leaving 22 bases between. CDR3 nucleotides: TGTGCCAGCAGTCACCATATCCGGGACGGAAACATGAACACTGAAGCTTTCTTT. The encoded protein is CASSHHIRDGNMNTEAFF.

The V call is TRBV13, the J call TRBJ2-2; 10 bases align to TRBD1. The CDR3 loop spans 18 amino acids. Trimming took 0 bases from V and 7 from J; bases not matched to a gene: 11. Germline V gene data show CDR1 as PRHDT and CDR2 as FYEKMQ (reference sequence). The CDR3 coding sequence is TGTGCCAGCAGCTTAGGCCCGGACAGGGGGAAGGGAGACGGGGAGCTGTTTTTT. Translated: CASSLGPDRGKGDGELFF.

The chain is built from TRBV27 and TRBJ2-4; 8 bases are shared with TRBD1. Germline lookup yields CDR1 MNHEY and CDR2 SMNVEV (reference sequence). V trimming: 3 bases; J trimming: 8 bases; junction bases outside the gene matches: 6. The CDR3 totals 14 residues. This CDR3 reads CASSFDRGHDIQYF. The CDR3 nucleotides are TGTGCCAGCAGTTTCGACAGGGGTCACGACATTCAGTACTTC.

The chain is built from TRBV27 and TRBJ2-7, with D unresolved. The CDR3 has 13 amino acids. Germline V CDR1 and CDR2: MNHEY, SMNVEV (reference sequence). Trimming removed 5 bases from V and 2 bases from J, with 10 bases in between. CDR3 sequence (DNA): TGTGCCAGCAGTGCAGACGTAGCCTACGAGCAGTACTTC. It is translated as CASSADVAYEQYF.

CDR3 in DNA: TGTGCCAGTAGTATAGACCTCAATGATCAGCCCCAGCATTTT. Protein: CASSIDLNDQPQHF. V gene TRBV19 combines with J gene TRBJ1-5; D gene unclear. V dropped 0 bases and J dropped 5 bases, with 8 bases sitting between them. From germline, CDR1 is LNHDA and CDR2 SQIVND (reference sequence). CDR3 length equals 14 residues.

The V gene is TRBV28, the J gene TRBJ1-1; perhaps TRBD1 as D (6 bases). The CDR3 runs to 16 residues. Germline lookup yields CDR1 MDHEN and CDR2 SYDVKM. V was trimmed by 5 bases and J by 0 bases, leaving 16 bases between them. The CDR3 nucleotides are TGTGCCAGCAGTCGCGGTTGGGGGCGCATGAACACTGAAGCTTTCTTT. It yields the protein CASSRGWGRMNTEAFF.

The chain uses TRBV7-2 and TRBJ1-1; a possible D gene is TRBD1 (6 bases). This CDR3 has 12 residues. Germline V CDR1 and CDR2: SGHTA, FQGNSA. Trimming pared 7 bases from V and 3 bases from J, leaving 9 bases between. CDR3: CASTDRYTEAFF. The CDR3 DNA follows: TGTGCCAGCACCGACAGGTACACTGAAGCTTTCTTT.

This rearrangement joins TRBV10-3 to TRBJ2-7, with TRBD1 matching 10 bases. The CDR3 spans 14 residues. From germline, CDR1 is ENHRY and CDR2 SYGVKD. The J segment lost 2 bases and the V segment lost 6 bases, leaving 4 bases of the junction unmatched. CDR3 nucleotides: TGTGCCATCAGCACCGGGACAGGGGCCTACGAGCAGTACTTC. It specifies CAISTGTGAYEQYF.

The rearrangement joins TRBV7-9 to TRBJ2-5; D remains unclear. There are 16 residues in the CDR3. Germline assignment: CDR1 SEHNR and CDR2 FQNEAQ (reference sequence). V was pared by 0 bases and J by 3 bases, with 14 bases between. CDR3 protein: CASSLALAGREETQYF. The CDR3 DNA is TGTGCCAGCAGCTTAGCGCTCGCTGGGCGAGAAGAGACCCAGTACTTC.

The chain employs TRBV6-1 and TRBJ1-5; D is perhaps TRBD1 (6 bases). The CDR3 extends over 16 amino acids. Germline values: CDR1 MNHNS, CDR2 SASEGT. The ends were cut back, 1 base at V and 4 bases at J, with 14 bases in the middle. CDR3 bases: TGTGCCAGCAGTGAAGATTTCAGGGGAGGGAATCAGCCCCAGCATTTT. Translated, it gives CASSEDFRGGNQPQHF.

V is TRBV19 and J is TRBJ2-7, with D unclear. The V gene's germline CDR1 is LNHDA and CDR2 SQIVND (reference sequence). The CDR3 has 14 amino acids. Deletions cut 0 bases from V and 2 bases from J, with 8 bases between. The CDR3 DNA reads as TGTGCCAGTAGTATAGAGGCCAGCACCTACGAGCAGTACTTC. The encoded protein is CASSIEASTYEQYF.

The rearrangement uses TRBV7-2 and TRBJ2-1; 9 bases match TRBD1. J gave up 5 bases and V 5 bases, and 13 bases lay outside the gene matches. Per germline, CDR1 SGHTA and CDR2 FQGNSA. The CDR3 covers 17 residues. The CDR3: CASSTSAGTGTNNEQFF. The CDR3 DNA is TGTGCCAGCAGCACCTCTGCCGGGACAGGGACGAACAATGAGCAGTTCTTC.